This TCR beta chain was identified in a study of blood T cells in healthy people across ages. PCR was performed a second time for about 7 to 12 cycles using a sample-barcoded 5' primer and a J-beta primer mix. TCRdb reprocessed the 5' RACE reads via MiXCR and lists one record per CDR3 protein. The sample contains about 780,000 distinct CDR3 sequences, 35% to 60% of which appear only once. V was clipped by 1 base and J by 11 bases; unmatched bases: 7. CDR3 length: 13 residues. Germline assignment: CDR1 MDHEN and CDR2 SYDVKM. Sequencing input: blood. The chain combines TRBV28 with TRBJ2-5, with 7 bases that match TRBD2. The receptor was isolated from a man older than 75 in good health. CDR3 coding DNA: TGTGCCAGCAGTTTATTCCTAGCGGAGCAGCAGTACTTC. Its translation: CASSLFLAEQQYF.